This T cell receptor beta chain was profiled in a study of T cell repertoires in cytomegalovirus infection. Overall study context: CMV infection together with matching HLA type was indicated by public TCR beta signatures.

MiXCR, applied by TCRdb to the reads, yields one record per CDR3 protein. The sample lists hundreds of thousands of distinct CDR3 sequences, 20% to 25% occurring once. Comments on this clonotype: Its antigen remains unknown. One end of the junction varies from germline; a read error may be responsible.

Whole-study findings and limits: The study found HLA-C-restricted CMV-specific TCR beta clonotypes dominating the ex vivo response. Cumulative frequency of public TCR beta families picked out carriers of CMV plus the relevant HLA.

Germline CDR1 is LNHDA and CDR2 is SQIVND (reference sequence). This CDR3 has 13 amino acids. The receptor comes from a human donor in good health (CMV status not recorded). Some clones in this sample may be carry-over from other donors' samples. V is TRBV19 and J is TRBJ2-1; TRBD2 agrees at 8 bases. The sample comprised CD8+ T cells from PBMCs. The CDR3 loop reads CASSAGEYNEQFF. As DNA, the CDR3 is TGCGCCTCCTCAGCGGGGGAGTACAATGAGCAGTTCTTC.